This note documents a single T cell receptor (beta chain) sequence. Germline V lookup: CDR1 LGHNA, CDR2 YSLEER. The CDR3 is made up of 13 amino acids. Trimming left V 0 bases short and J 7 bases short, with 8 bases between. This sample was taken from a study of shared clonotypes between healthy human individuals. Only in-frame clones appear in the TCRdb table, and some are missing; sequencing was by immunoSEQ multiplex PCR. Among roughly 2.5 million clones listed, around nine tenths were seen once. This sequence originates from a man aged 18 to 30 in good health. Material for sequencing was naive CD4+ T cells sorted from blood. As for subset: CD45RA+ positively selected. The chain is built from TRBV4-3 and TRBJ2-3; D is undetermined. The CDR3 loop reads CASSQDRSNTQYF. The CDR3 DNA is TGCGCCAGCAGCCAAGATCGGTCTAATACGCAGTATTTT.